What follows are 24 T cell receptor beta chains derived from one specimen sequenced in a study of blood T cell repertoires in COVID-19. TCRdb keeps only in-frame clones here, not all; method: immunoSEQ multiplex PCR. The sample lists about 110,000 clones; approximately 88% were seen once. Sequencing was done on a sample of peripheral blood. These receptors came from a human donor in a cohort sampled during active COVID-19.

The chain joins TRBV18 to TRBJ2-7; D remains ambiguous. V was pared by 3 bases and J by 2 bases, with 8 bases between. This CDR3 has 13 residues. CDR1 and CDR2 (germline): KGHSH, LQKENI. The CDR3 region has the DNA TGTGCCAGCTCACCCCACCCTACCTACGAGCAGTACGTC. Translating it yields CASSPHPTYEQYV.

The genes are TRBV28 and TRBJ2-7; 9 bases are shared with TRBD1. Germline V gene lookup returns CDR1 MDHEN and CDR2 SYDVKM. J lost 6 bases, V lost 5 bases, and 8 bases had no gene match. The CDR3 runs 14 residues. CDR3 sequence: CASSLWTGVGEQYF. The DNA of the CDR3 is TGTGCCAGCAGTCTTTGGACAGGGGTAGGCGAGCAGTACTTC.

J is TRBJ2-3 and V is TRBV11-3, with unresolved D. Germline V gene lookup returns CDR1 SGHNT and CDR2 YENEEA. The CDR3 contains 13 residues. Trimming left V 3 bases short and J 4 bases short, with 8 bases between. The CDR3 here is CASSFLRADTQYF. CDR3 nucleotides: TGTGCCAGCAGCTTTCTACGCGCAGATACGCAGTATTTT.

The chain carries TRBV7-8 and TRBJ2-2, with 10 bases identical to TRBD1. CDR3 length equals 16 residues. Germline trimming cut 1 base from V and 3 bases from J; bases unmatched to any gene: 2. CDR1 and CDR2 (germline): SGHVS, FQNEAQ. This chain's CDR3 is CASSLVGTGDTGELFF. The DNA for the CDR3 is TGTGCCAGCAGCTTAGTCGGGACAGGGGACACCGGGGAGCTGTTTTTT. Full variable domain (missing parts from reference TRBV7-8 and TRBJ2-2): GAGVSQSPRYKVAKRGQDVALRCDPISGHVSLFWYQQALGQGPEFLTYFQNEAQLDKSGLPSDRFFAERPEGSVSTLKIQRTQQEDSAVYLCASSLVGTGDTGELFFGEGSRLTVL.

The rearrangement uses TRBV3-1 (or the pseudogene TRBV3-2) and TRBJ1-1; 7 nucleotides match TRBD1. Germline-derived CDR1 and CDR2 are LGHDT and YNNKEL (reference sequence). The junction had 5 bases not matched to a gene; V was cut back by 4 bases and J by 6 bases. CDR3 length: 13 amino acids. In DNA form, the CDR3 reads TGTGCCAGCAGCCTATCCAGGGGGGCTGAAGCTTTCTTT. It yields the protein CASSLSRGAEAFF.

The chain is built from TRBV7-9 and TRBJ2-1; TRBD1 matches at 7 bases. CDR1 SEHNR and CDR2 FQNEAQ come from the germline V gene (reference sequence). The CDR3 loop spans 13 amino acids. Trimming cost V 6 bases and J 5 bases; bases outside gene matches: 4. The CDR3 region has the DNA TGTGCCAGCAGTCCTACAGGGGACAATGAGCAGTTCTTC. Residues: CASSPTGDNEQFF.

CDR3: CASSTTGGYTF. CDR3 DNA: TGTGCCAGCAGCACTACGGGTGGCTACACCTTC. This rearrangement joins TRBV7-2 to TRBJ1-2, with D uncertain. The CDR3 sequence is 11 residues long. Trimming shortened V by 5 bases and J by 7 bases, and 8 bases separated the two germline ends. Germline values: CDR1 SGHTA, CDR2 FQGNSA. Based on the CDR3 plus reference TRBV7-2 and TRBJ1-2, the full variable domain is GAGVSQSPSNKVTEKGKDVELRCDPISGHTALYWYRQSLGQGLEFLIYFQGNSAPDKSGLPSDRFSAERTGGSVSTLTIQRTQQEDSAVYLCASSTTGGYTFGSGTRLTVV.

This clone was counted between two and nine times. J is TRBJ2-2 and V is TRBV29-1; D perhaps matches TRBD2 (5 bases). V lost 2 bases, J lost 3 bases, and 10 bases lay in between. The CDR3 runs 14 residues. Germline V gene lookup returns CDR1 SQVTM and CDR2 ANQGSEA. Here the CDR3 reads CSVELARDTGELFF. CDR3 in DNA: TGCAGCGTTGAACTCGCGAGGGACACCGGGGAGCTGTTTTTT.

The CDR3 bases are TGTGCCAGCAGCTTAGCGGGGACAGGGTCAATGTTTTTT. Protein sequence: CASSLAGTGSMFF. The chain recombines TRBV7-8 with TRBJ1-4, with 9 nucleotides matching TRBD1. The CDR3 extends over 13 amino acids. The junction had 5 bases not matched to a gene; V was cut back by 0 bases and J by 15 bases. Germline CDR1 is SGHVS and CDR2 is FQNEAQ.

This chain connects TRBV30 to TRBJ1-1; 7 nucleotides line up with TRBD1. Looked up from germline, CDR1 is GTSNPN and CDR2 is SVGIG (reference sequence). J was trimmed by 6 bases and V by 0 bases; bases with no gene match: 7. This CDR3 has 14 amino acids. The chain's CDR3 is CAWSVGGTRAEAFF. CDR3 bases: TGTGCCTGGAGTGTAGGGGGCACCCGAGCTGAAGCTTTCTTT.

This clone came up once. The genes are TRBV6-2 or TRBV6-3 and TRBJ2-3; 10 bases line up with TRBD2. Losses at the gene ends were 2 bases for V and 4 bases for J; bases not matched to a gene: 9. Germline V lookup: CDR1 MNHEY, CDR2 SVGEGT. The CDR3 loop spans 17 amino acids. The CDR3, as DNA: TGTGCCAGCAGTTACGAGCTAGCGGGAGATTGGGCAGATACGCAGTATTTT. It translates to CASSYELAGDWADTQYF.

This clone was found once. V is TRBV6-6 and J is TRBJ2-7; 8 bases agree with TRBD1. CDR3 length equals 14 residues. Germline V lookup: CDR1 MNHNY, CDR2 SVGAGI (reference sequence). Trimming took 5 bases from V and 6 from J; bases not matched to a gene: 9. CDR3 amino acids: CASSPTGQVGEQYV. CDR3 bases: TGTGCCAGCAGTCCGACGGGACAGGTGGGCGAGCAGTACGTC.

This chain links TRBV4-1 with TRBJ2-2; 8 bases agree with TRBD2. The CDR3 contains 18 residues. Germline lookup yields CDR1 MGHRA and CDR2 YSYEKL. V gave up 4 bases and J gave up 6 bases; unmatched junction bases: 16. The CDR3, as DNA: TGCGCCAGCAGCCCCCAAACCCCAAGCGGGGGATTCGCCGGGGAGCTGTTTTTT. Encoded protein: CASSPQTPSGGFAGELFF.

The V and J genes are TRBV11-3 and TRBJ2-7, with 7 bases that match TRBD2. Unmatched junction bases numbered 7, after V lost 3 bases and J lost 2 bases. The CDR3 spans 15 residues. CDR1 and CDR2 (germline): SGHNT, YENEEA. The CDR3 spells CASSLGGDPTYEQYF. The CDR3, as DNA: TGTGCCAGCAGCTTGGGGGGGGACCCAACCTACGAGCAGTACTTC. Combining the CDR3 with reference TRBV11-3 and TRBJ2-7 gives the whole variable domain EAGVVQSPRYKIIEKKQPVAFWCNPISGHNTLYWYLQNLGQGPELLIRYENEEAVDDSQLPKDRFSAERLKGVDSTLKIQPAELGDSAVYLCASSLGGDPTYEQYFGPGTRLTVT.

This chain connects TRBV7-9 to TRBJ1-3, with TRBD1 as a possible D gene (6 bases). The CDR3 has 15 residues. The germline V gene encodes CDR1 SEHNR and CDR2 FQNEAQ (reference sequence). V lost 1 base to trimming and J lost 2 bases, with 9 bases between them. The CDR3 protein is CASSLGSGAGNTIYF. CDR3 DNA: TGTGCCAGCAGCTTAGGGTCAGGGGCTGGAAACACCATATATTTT.

The chain combines TRBV3-1 (or the pseudogene TRBV3-2) with TRBJ2-1; 15 nucleotides align to TRBD2. This CDR3 has 15 amino acids. The V gene end was trimmed by 3 bases and the J gene end by 8 bases; junction bases not matched to a gene: 2. Germline CDR1 reads LGHDT; CDR2 reads YNNKEL (reference sequence). The CDR3 spells CASSQGLAGGDEQFF. The CDR3 nucleotides are TGTGCCAGCAGCCAGGGACTAGCGGGAGGTGATGAGCAGTTCTTC.

The chain is built from TRBV9 and TRBJ2-7; D unclear. The CDR3 totals 16 residues. The V end lost 0 bases, the J end lost 2 bases, and 15 bases lay between the germline ends. Germline V gene lookup returns CDR1 SGDLS and CDR2 YYNGEE. CDR3 sequence (DNA): TGTGCCAGCAGCGTAGATCTCTCCCACGGTGCCTACGAGCAGTACTTC. Translated: CASSVDLSHGAYEQYF.

This clone has only one observation. J is TRBJ1-2 and V is TRBV3-1 (or the pseudogene TRBV3-2); D is uncertain. Per germline, CDR1 LGHDT and CDR2 YNNKEL (reference sequence). The V end was cut by 3 bases, the J end by 2 bases, with 7 bases between. This CDR3 is built from 13 residues. The CDR3 sequence is CASSHTPNYGYTF. The DNA for the CDR3 is TGTGCCAGCAGCCATACACCCAACTATGGCTACACCTTC.

The chain combines TRBV7-3 with TRBJ2-1; 10 positions match TRBD2. The CDR3 is 15 residues long. V lost 5 bases and J lost 6; bases outside the gene matches: 7. Germline V gene lookup returns CDR1 SGHTA and CDR2 FQGTGA. CDR3 protein: CASSTAGTSVNEQFF. The CDR3 DNA sequence: TGTGCCAGCAGCACCGCCGGGACTAGCGTCAATGAGCAGTTCTTC.

The chain is built from TRBV3-1 (or the pseudogene TRBV3-2) and TRBJ2-7; TRBD1 aligns across 8 bases. This CDR3 has 14 amino acids. The trim removed 0 bases at V and 10 bases at J, leaving 8 bases unmatched. Germline-derived CDR1 and CDR2 are LGHDT and YNNKEL (reference sequence). In DNA form, the CDR3 reads TGTGCCAGCAGCCAAGATTTGTCCAGGGGGCTTCAGTACTTC. This encodes CASSQDLSRGLQYF.

The V gene is TRBV25-1, the J gene TRBJ1-1; D call uncertain. Deletions cut 6 bases from V and 1 base from J, with 9 bases between. Germline V gene lookup returns CDR1 MGHDK and CDR2 SYGVNS. This CDR3 contains 13 residues. The CDR3 region is CASRGIGNTEAFF. CDR3 coding DNA: TGTGCCAGCAGGGGCATTGGGAACACTGAAGCTTTCTTT.

V and J are TRBV18 and TRBJ2-1, with a tentative D call TRBD2 (6 bases). The V gene's germline CDR1 is KGHSH and CDR2 LQKENI. The CDR3 loop spans 13 amino acids. V was trimmed by 4 bases and J by 7 bases, leaving 11 bases between them. This CDR3 reads CASSRSGANEQFF. Written as DNA, the CDR3 is TGTGCCAGCTCACGGTCGGGAGCAAATGAGCAGTTCTTC.

This rearrangement joins TRBV6-2 or TRBV6-3 to TRBJ1-1; 7 nucleotides match TRBD1. CDR1 MNHEY and CDR2 SVGEGT come from the germline V gene. The CDR3 covers 14 residues. After removal of 4 bases from V and 5 bases from J, the junction contained 7 bases not matched to a gene. CDR3 sequence (DNA): TGTGCCAGCAGTTTCACAGGGGAGTCGACTGAAGCTTTCTTT. Its protein is CASSFTGESTEAFF.

The gene calls are TRBV3-1 (or the pseudogene TRBV3-2) and TRBJ2-7; D may be TRBD1 (5 bases). Between the trimmed V and J ends, which lost 0 bases and 6 bases, there was a span of 12 bases. The CDR3 spans 14 residues. The V gene's germline CDR1 is LGHDT and CDR2 YNNKEL (reference sequence). CDR3 amino acids: CASSQEGRSGEQYF. The CDR3 nucleotides are TGTGCCAGCAGCCAAGAGGGGCGATCTGGCGAGCAGTACTTC.